A single sample is the source of the 5 T cell receptor beta chains below, sequenced in a study of neoadjuvant nivolumab and ipilimumab in lung cancer. Repertoires were generated with immunoSEQ multiplex PCR, while TCRdb's copy carries only in-frame clones and drops some. The data contain some 17,000 clones, roughly three quarters of them singletons. The material was tumor tissue, obtained after neoadjuvant nivolumab, alone or with ipilimumab, at or shortly before surgery. All receptors come from an adult with non-small cell lung cancer.

This chain uses TRBV7-6 with TRBJ1-1; a weak D match, TRBD1 (6 bases). This CDR3 comprises 16 residues. V was cut by 1 base and J by 3 bases, with 15 bases left in between. Germline loops: CDR1 SGHVS, CDR2 FNYEAQ. This chain's CDR3 is CASSLVGAGSDTEAFF. The CDR3 DNA is TGTGCCAGCAGCTTAGTGGGGGCAGGGAGTGACACTGAAGCTTTCTTT.

This clone has only one observation. The chain joins TRBV18 to TRBJ1-4, with unresolved D. CDR1 and CDR2 from the germline V gene are KGHSH and LQKENI. V was cut by 1 base and J by 7 bases, with 16 bases left in between. The CDR3 is 16 residues long. CDR3: CASSPRRIGVGEKLFF. In nucleotides, the CDR3 is TGTGCCAGCTCACCACGTCGGATTGGGGTTGGTGAAAAACTGTTTTTT.

The chain couples TRBV4-1 to TRBJ2-1, with 15 bases lining up with TRBD2. The CDR3 is 19 residues long. CDR1 is MGHRA and CDR2 is YSYEKL in the germline V gene. Trimming cost V 5 bases and J 0 bases; bases outside gene matches: 8. The CDR3 coding sequence is TGCGCCAGCAGCGCACCGGGACTAGCGGGGGGAAACTCCTACAATGAGCAGTTCTTC. Amino acid sequence: CASSAPGLAGGNSYNEQFF.

The chain couples TRBV6-6 to TRBJ2-7, with 9 bases that match TRBD1. CDR3 length: 15 amino acids. Germline assignment: CDR1 MNHNY and CDR2 SVGAGI (reference sequence). After removal of 0 bases from V and 5 bases from J, the junction contained 5 bases not matched to a gene. In nucleotides, the CDR3 is TGTGCCAGCAGTTACTCGAGGGACAGGGTCCACGAGCAGTACTTC. Amino acid sequence: CASSYSRDRVHEQYF.

This sequence joins TRBV5-4 and TRBJ2-1; D might be TRBD1 or TRBD2, each matching 6 bases. The length of the CDR3 is 13 residues. Trimming left V 0 bases short and J 12 bases short, with 13 bases between. From germline, CDR1 is SGHNT and CDR2 YYREEE (reference sequence). CDR3 amino acids: CASSLVGGGGQFF. The CDR3 region has the DNA TGTGCCAGCAGCTTGGTAGGAGGGGGTGGGCAGTTCTTC. The full variable domain, rest sourced from reference TRBV5-4 and TRBJ2-1, is ETGVTQSPTHLIKTRGQQVTLRCSSQSGHNTVSWYQQALGQGPQFIFQYYREEENGRGNFPPRFSGLQFPNYSSELNVNALELDDSALYLCASSLVGGGGQFFGPGTRLTVL.